A single sample gave rise to the 23 T cell receptor beta chains below, sequenced in a study of T cell clusters in autoimmune cytopenias. Multiplex touch-down PCR amplified TRB using TRB-A and TRB-B pools in one tube. TCRdb re-called the multiplex PCR reads and catalogs CDR3 proteins one per entry, DNA excluded. This table lists about 15,000 distinct CDR3 sequences. TRB amplification used roughly 250 ng of peripheral blood genomic DNA. These data also formed part of another study, on T cell repertoires in aging, cancer and after chemotherapy.

Sequencing used peripheral blood. These receptors originate from a human donor in good health.

This clonotype is medium-sized (0.01 to 0.1%) by frequency. The rearrangement joins TRBV11-1 to TRBJ2-2; TCRdb picks TRBD1, but there is no DNA to check that call. This CDR3 region has 16 residues. Looked up from germline, CDR1 is SGHAT and CDR2 is FQDESV (reference sequence). CDR3 loop: CASSLAVQGGGGELFF.

The V call is TRBV19, the J call TRBJ1-5; TCRdb returns TRBD1, unconfirmable since there is no DNA. The CDR3 covers 17 residues. CDR1 and CDR2 (germline): LNHDA, SQIVND (reference sequence). The CDR3 sequence is CASSILRTGEILKPQHF.

The chain is built from TRBV19 and TRBJ1-1; TCRdb outputs TRBD1, but without DNA this stays unchecked. From germline, CDR1 is LNHDA and CDR2 SQIVND (reference sequence). This CDR3 has 14 residues. The CDR3 spells CASNWEGANTEAFF.

The chain uses TRBV27 and TRBJ2-5. Germline V gene lookup returns CDR1 MNHEY and CDR2 SMNVEV (reference sequence). The CDR3 totals 14 residues. The CDR3 region is CASSLLASPETQYF.

V and J are TRBV5-6 and TRBJ2-7. Per germline, CDR1 SGHDT and CDR2 YYEEEE. This CDR3 contains 12 residues. The CDR3 spells CASSAGLNEQYF. Filled out from reference TRBV5-6 and TRBJ2-7, the complete variable domain reads DAGVTQSPTHLIKTRGQQVTLRCSPKSGHDTVSWYQQALGQGPQFIFQYYEEEERQRGNFPDRFSGHQFPNYSSELNVNALLLGDSALYLCASSAGLNEQYFGPGTRLTVT.

The chain is built from TRBV19 and TRBJ1-1. Germline assignment: CDR1 LNHDA and CDR2 SQIVND (reference sequence). This CDR3 comprises 16 residues. The CDR3 loop reads CASRPGGQAGNTEAFF.

The V call is TRBV13, the J call TRBJ1-3. Germline-derived CDR1 and CDR2 are PRHDT and FYEKMQ (reference sequence). The CDR3 runs 15 residues. CDR3 residues: CASSAGTGSGNTIYF.

This chain connects TRBV15 to TRBJ2-1. The CDR3 contains 14 residues. Germline-derived CDR1 and CDR2 are LNHNV and YYDKDF (reference sequence). CDR3 residues: CATSRGSSYNEQFF.

The chain has TRBV5-4 and TRBJ1-6. Germline CDR1 reads SGHNT; CDR2 reads YYREEE (reference sequence). The CDR3 runs to 15 residues. The chain's CDR3 is CASSLGTAYNSPLHF. The full variable domain, rest sourced from reference TRBV5-4 and TRBJ1-6, is ETGVTQSPTHLIKTRGQQVTLRCSSQSGHNTVSWYQQALGQGPQFIFQYYREEENGRGNFPPRFSGLQFPNYSSELNVNALELDDSALYLCASSLGTAYNSPLHFGNGTRLTVT.

The genes are TRBV11-3 and TRBJ1-5; TCRdb indicates TRBD1, and absent DNA this call remains unverified. CDR1 and CDR2 (germline): SGHNT, YENEEA. The CDR3 runs to 13 residues. The CDR3 region is CASSRGRDQPQHF.

This chain connects TRBV5-6 to TRBJ1-1. The length of the CDR3 is 14 residues. CDR1 SGHDT and CDR2 YYEEEE come from the germline V gene. The CDR3 sequence is CASSLSLGTAEAFF.

Frequency places this clonotype as medium-sized. The chain uses TRBV11-3 and TRBJ2-2. Per the germline V gene, CDR1 is SGHNT and CDR2 is YENEEA. This CDR3 has 14 amino acids. CDR3 sequence reads: CASSPFEQTGELFF.

This rearrangement joins TRBV6-5 to TRBJ2-1; the D gene TCRdb calls, TRBD2, cannot be checked with no DNA. CDR1 and CDR2 (germline): MNHEY, SVGAGI. This CDR3 has 15 residues. The CDR3 reads CASSSGTSGRGEQFF.

J is TRBJ1-2 and V is TRBV6-1. The CDR3 length is 12 residues. From germline, CDR1 is MNHNS and CDR2 SASEGT. CDR3 region: CASTLGAHGYTF.

V usage is TRBV29-1 and J usage is TRBJ1-2; TCRdb's assignment of TRBD1 cannot be checked, as there is no DNA. Germline V gene data show CDR1 as SQVTM and CDR2 as ANQGSEA. This CDR3 is 12 amino acids long. The CDR3 sequence: CSVGQGIYGYTF.

The CDR3 loop is CASSRGPRAEQYF. The chain employs TRBV6-5 and TRBJ2-7; TCRdb reports TRBD1, a call that lacks DNA to check it against. Per germline, CDR1 MNHEY and CDR2 SVGAGI. The CDR3 contains 13 residues.

The chain has TRBV6-5 and TRBJ1-5; TCRdb's D gene call, TRBD1, goes unchecked for lack of DNA. Germline V gene sequence: CDR1 MNHEY, CDR2 SVGAGI. This CDR3 is built from 15 residues. CDR3 sequence: CASSPPGQGNQPQHF.

The chain employs TRBV18 and TRBJ2-3; checking the TCRdb D call of TRBD1 is not possible without DNA. Germline V gene lookup returns CDR1 KGHSH and CDR2 LQKENI. The CDR3 extends over 12 amino acids. The CDR3 sequence: CASAPLGDTQYF. The complete variable domain, with remaining parts taken from reference TRBV18 and TRBJ2-3, reads NAGVMQNPRHLVRRRGQEARLRCSPMKGHSHVYWYRQLPEEGLKFMVYLQKENIIDESGMPKERFSAEFPKEGPSILRIQQVVRGDSAAYFCASAPLGDTQYFGPGTRLTVL.

V gene TRBV6-5 combines with J gene TRBJ1-4; the D gene TCRdb calls, TRBD1, cannot be checked with no DNA. CDR1 is MNHEY and CDR2 is SVGAGI in the germline V gene. This CDR3 spans 12 amino acids. The CDR3 loop reads CASGWQGEKLFF.

The rearrangement links TRBV5-4 to TRBJ2-1; absent DNA, TCRdb's TRBD2 call cannot be checked. CDR3 length: 16 residues. Germline values: CDR1 SGHNT, CDR2 YYREEE (reference sequence). CDR3 sequence reads: CASSFSGLAGVGEQFF.

The V call is TRBV18, the J call TRBJ2-7. The CDR3 has 14 amino acids. Germline V gene sequence: CDR1 KGHSH, CDR2 LQKENI. This CDR3 reads CASSPGGRTYEQYF. Supplemented by reference TRBV18 and TRBJ2-7, the full variable domain reads NAGVMQNPRHLVRRRGQEARLRCSPMKGHSHVYWYRQLPEEGLKFMVYLQKENIIDESGMPKERFSAEFPKEGPSILRIQQVVRGDSAAYFCASSPGGRTYEQYFGPGTRLTVT.

The CDR3 here is CASSYGGGTHYEQYF. The chain carries TRBV27 and TRBJ2-7; TCRdb's D call, TRBD1, is unchecked because there is no DNA. Germline V lookup: CDR1 MNHEY, CDR2 SMNVEV (reference sequence). The CDR3 spans 15 residues.

This chain joins TRBV12-3 or TRBV12-4 and TRBJ2-1; TCRdb outputs TRBD1, but without DNA this stays unchecked. CDR3 length: 13 residues. CDR3 in amino acids: CAIPSQDYNEQFF.